This TCR beta chain was captured in a study of cytomegalovirus exposure and HLA in healthy donors. V lost 3 bases to trimming and J lost 2 bases; unmatched junction nucleotides: 7. The CDR3 loop spans 18 amino acids. CDR1 is MGHRA, CDR2 YSYEKL, per germline. PCR was performed using 60 Vbeta and 13 Jbeta primers. Clones were read by immunoSEQ multiplex PCR, and TCRdb kept only the in-frame ones, dropping some. The repertoire has roughly 110,000 clones, approximately 80% of them found once; the top ten carry 2.5% to 3%. Findings of the study overall: Most of the TCR beta V segments (in an earlier analysis) were productive either about 87% or about 30% of the time. Researchers left out some V segments, among them TRBV6-2 and TRBV6-3, as indistinguishable. When presence/absence was analysed, sequencing depth was taken to be roughly uniform across donors.

There are a few counts of this clone. Antigen: not known. This TCR came from a woman between 18 and 29 years old in good health and CMV-seropositive. The rearrangement joins TRBV4-1 to TRBJ2-3; 14 positions match TRBD2. Sequenced material: PBMCs. In nucleotides, the CDR3 is TGCGCCAGCAGCCACAGACTAGCGGGAGGGCGAAACACAGATACGCAGTATTTT. Its translation: CASSHRLAGGRNTDTQYF.